This section outlines one TCR beta chain sequence together with its context. CDR1 and CDR2 (germline): MRHNA, SNTAGT. Trimming cost V 2 bases and J 7 bases, with 14 bases left between them. The CDR3 length is 15 residues. Naive CD8 isolation took CD45RO-negative cells positively selected for CCR7 and excluded terminally differentiated effector memory CD45RA+ cells. This sample stems from a study of shared clonotypes between healthy human individuals. Sequencing was performed with immunoSEQ multiplex PCR; in TCRdb, only in-frame clones are kept and a portion is missing. The profile shows fewer than 850,000 clones, around 96% of them singletons.

The V call is TRBV6-4, the J call TRBJ2-2, with D maybe TRBD2 (6 bases). The sequenced sample consisted of naive CD8+ T cells sorted from blood. The TCR comes from a man between 25 and 39 years old in good health. Here the CDR3 DNA reads TGTGCCAGCAGTGACCAGGGCGGGAATCTCGGGGAGCTGTTTTTT. Its translation: CASSDQGGNLGELFF.